These 24 T cell receptor beta chains were all obtained from the same sample, sequenced in a study of persistence of HIV-infected CD4 T cells. Sequencing used immunoSEQ version 4 in survey mode. Measured with immunoSEQ multiplex PCR; TCRdb has only the in-frame clones, and not every one. This sample yields tens of thousands of clones, of which roughly 82% are seen a single time; 6.4% belongs to the top ten. No antigen has been identified for these receptors. The stimulus was lysate of CMV-infected fibroblasts, approximately 9.7 ug/mL. CD40L-negative CD69-negative CD45RO-high memory CD4+ T cells were sorted as populations depleted of antigen-responding cells. This specimen was CD4+ T cells sorted from PBMCs after roughly 18-hour stimulation, taken from a patient who received antiretroviral therapy. The receptors were gathered from an adult woman with HIV who was CMV-seropositive.

This sequence joins TRBV7-8 and TRBJ2-5, with 8 bases that match TRBD1. CDR3 length: 16 residues. With V trimmed by 3 bases and J by 4 bases, 10 bases remained unmatched. The germline gives CDR1 SGHVS, CDR2 FQNEAQ. The CDR3 region is CASSFGTGGSGETQYF. In DNA, the CDR3 is TGTGCCAGCAGCTTCGGGACAGGTGGTTCGGGAGAGACCCAGTACTTC.

The chain joins TRBV7-9 to TRBJ2-3; perhaps D is TRBD1 or TRBD2 (6 bases each). V dropped 2 bases and J dropped 0 bases, with 9 bases sitting between them. Germline lookup yields CDR1 SEHNR and CDR2 FQNEAQ (reference sequence). The CDR3 is made up of 15 amino acids. The CDR3 sequence: CASSLQGTSTDTQYF. CDR3 DNA sequence: TGTGCCAGCAGCTTACAGGGGACTAGCACAGATACGCAGTATTTT.

The rearrangement uses TRBV28 and TRBJ1-1; D possibly corresponds to TRBD1 (5 bases). The germline V gene has CDR1 MDHEN and CDR2 SYDVKM. V was pared by 6 bases and J by 4 bases, with 24 bases between. The CDR3 is 17 amino acids. CDR3 sequence: CASSQVKGGAWSTEAFF. In nucleotides, the CDR3 is TGTGCCAGCAGCCAGGTTAAAGGAGGGGCCTGGAGCACTGAAGCTTTCTTT.

The chain links TRBV9 to TRBJ1-5; possibly TRBD1 for D (6 bases). Per germline, CDR1 SGDLS and CDR2 YYNGEE. The CDR3 runs to 15 residues. The V end lost 1 base, the J end lost 5 bases, and 13 bases lay between the germline ends. The CDR3 region has the DNA TGTGCCAGCAGCGTAACAGGACAGAGGGATCAGCCCCAGCATTTT. Translated: CASSVTGQRDQPQHF.

The chain carries TRBV7-8 and TRBJ2-5; no clear D. The CDR3 consists of 12 residues. The V gene lost 5 bases and the J gene lost 0 bases, with 4 bases spanning the gap. The germline V gene has CDR1 SGHVS and CDR2 FQNEAQ. The CDR3: CASSPYQETQYF. The DNA of the CDR3 is TGTGCCAGCAGCCCGTACCAAGAGACCCAGTACTTC.

This rearrangement joins TRBV15 to TRBJ2-1; 8 positions match TRBD2. The CDR3 is made up of 16 amino acids. Germline CDR1 reads LNHNV; CDR2 reads YYDKDF (reference sequence). The ends lost 3 bases at V and 7 bases at J; junction bases unmatched: 11. The CDR3 region has the DNA TGTGCCACCAGCAGGGATTATAGCGGGACGAATAATGAGCAGTTCTTC. Encoded protein: CATSRDYSGTNNEQFF. Looking up the rest from reference TRBV15 and TRBJ2-1 gives the full variable domain: DAMVIQNPRYQVTQFGKPVTLSCSQTLNHNVMYWYQQKSSQAPKLLFHYYDKDFNNEADTPDNFQSRRPNTSFCFLDIRSPGLGDTAMYLCATSRDYSGTNNEQFFGPGTRLTVL.

This rearrangement joins TRBV7-9 to TRBJ2-1; a possible D gene is TRBD1 (5 bases). Germline V gene lookup returns CDR1 SEHNR and CDR2 FQNEAQ (reference sequence). The CDR3 sequence is 14 residues long. Trimming removed 3 bases at V and 6 bases at J, with 12 bases between. This CDR3 reads CASSFESTGNEQFF. DNA of the CDR3: TGTGCCAGCAGCTTTGAATCTACAGGCAATGAGCAGTTCTTC.

This chain connects TRBV5-8 to TRBJ2-7; D remains ambiguous. This CDR3 region has 12 residues. The germline CDR1 and CDR2 sequences are SGHTS and YDEGEE. V was shortened by 2 bases and J by 0 bases, with 3 bases between the two germline ends. The CDR3 coding sequence is TGTGCCAGCAGCTTTAGCTCCTACGAGCAGTACTTC. It codes for CASSFSSYEQYF. The variable domain in full, with the rest retrieved from reference TRBV5-8 and TRBJ2-7, is EAGVTQSPTHLIKTRGQQATLRCSPISGHTSVYWYQQALGLGLQFLLWYDEGEERNRGNFPPRFSGRQFPNYSSELNVNALELEDSALYLCASSFSSYEQYFGPGTRLTVT.

The rearrangement uses TRBV5-1 and TRBJ2-2; TRBD1 matches at 10 bases. Germline CDR1 and CDR2: SGHRS and YFSETQ. V lost 0 bases, J lost 4 bases, and 3 bases stayed unmatched. This CDR3 has 16 amino acids. CDR3 in DNA: TGCGCCAGCAGCTTGGGGGACAGGGGAAGCACCGGGGAGCTGTTTTTT. Residues: CASSLGDRGSTGELFF. Filled out from reference TRBV5-1 and TRBJ2-2, the complete variable domain reads KAGVTQTPRYLIKTRGQQVTLSCSPISGHRSVSWYQQTPGQGLQFLFEYFSETQRNKGNFPGRFSGRQFSNSRSEMNVSTLELGDSALYLCASSLGDRGSTGELFFGEGSRLTVL.

The CDR3 DNA is TGTGCCAGCAGCTTCCCAGGGGTTAATCAGCCCCAGCATTTT. This codes for CASSFPGVNQPQHF. J is TRBJ1-5 and V is TRBV5-5, with TRBD1 as a possible D gene (6 bases). V was trimmed by 2 bases and J by 4 bases, leaving 10 bases between them. In germline, CDR1 is SGHKS, CDR2 YYEKEE (reference sequence). The CDR3 covers 14 residues.

The CDR3 bases are TGTGCCAGCTCACCGATTAAGGGAGATACGCAGTATTTT. Translated: CASSPIKGDTQYF. J is TRBJ2-3 and V is TRBV18; unclear D gene. Germline V CDR1 and CDR2: KGHSH, LQKENI. V was clipped by 3 bases and J by 5 bases, with 9 bases between them. The CDR3 totals 13 residues. Full variable domain (remainder filled in from reference TRBV18 and TRBJ2-3): NAGVMQNPRHLVRRRGQEARLRCSPMKGHSHVYWYRQLPEEGLKFMVYLQKENIIDESGMPKERFSAEFPKEGPSILRIQQVVRGDSAAYFCASSPIKGDTQYFGPGTRLTVL.

This rearrangement joins TRBV7-8 to TRBJ1-4, with a tentative D call TRBD1 (6 bases). Germline lookup yields CDR1 SGHVS and CDR2 FQNEAQ. The V and J ends lost 5 bases and 0 bases respectively, with 16 bases between them. CDR3 length: 17 residues. This chain's CDR3 is CASSPWRGGPTNEKLFF. The CDR3 DNA follows: TGTGCCAGCAGCCCCTGGCGGGGGGGGCCAACTAATGAAAAACTGTTTTTT.

The chain couples TRBV28 to TRBJ2-1; TRBD1 matches 9 bases. J gave up 6 bases and V 7 bases, and 7 bases lay outside the gene matches. The CDR3 extends over 14 amino acids. Germline values: CDR1 MDHEN, CDR2 SYDVKM. The CDR3 here is CASIVQGARNEQFF. The CDR3 DNA reads as TGTGCCAGCATTGTACAGGGGGCCCGCAATGAGCAGTTCTTC.

The chain employs TRBV3-1 (or the pseudogene TRBV3-2) and TRBJ1-2; D is perhaps TRBD1 (5 bases). V lost 0 bases and J lost 3, with 14 bases in between. Germline assignment: CDR1 LGHDT and CDR2 YNNKEL (reference sequence). This CDR3 has 16 residues. The CDR3 is CASSQEEGGTDYGYTF. DNA of the CDR3: TGTGCCAGCAGCCAAGAAGAAGGCGGGACTGACTATGGCTACACCTTC.

The chain recombines TRBV5-5 with TRBJ2-7; 12 bases align to TRBD2. Per the germline V gene, CDR1 is SGHKS and CDR2 is YYEKEE (reference sequence). V lost 0 bases and J lost 5; bases outside the gene matches: 6. The CDR3 is made up of 16 amino acids. The DNA of the CDR3 is TGTGCCAGCAGCTTGGGGACAGGACTAGCGGGGCACGAGCAGTACTTC. It encodes CASSLGTGLAGHEQYF.

This clone has only a few counts. The V and J genes are TRBV13 and TRBJ1-1, with TRBD1 matching 9 bases. The CDR3 sequence is 15 residues long. Trimming cost V 5 bases and J 4 bases; bases outside gene matches: 8. Germline V gene data show CDR1 as PRHDT and CDR2 as FYEKMQ (reference sequence). CDR3 residues: CASSRTGGGGTEAFF. The CDR3 DNA reads as TGTGCCAGCAGCAGAACAGGGGGCGGGGGCACTGAAGCTTTCTTT.

The chain links TRBV7-2 to TRBJ1-3; unclear D gene. Germline CDR1 is SGHTA and CDR2 is FQGNSA. Deletions cut 5 bases from V and 0 bases from J, with 8 bases between. CDR3 length: 14 amino acids. The CDR3 here is CASSAGISGNTIYF. CDR3 sequence (DNA): TGTGCCAGCAGCGCGGGGATCTCTGGAAACACCATATATTTT.

This chain links TRBV5-4 with TRBJ2-5; D is perhaps TRBD1 (5 bases). CDR1 is SGHNT, CDR2 YYREEE, per germline (reference sequence). With 0 bases removed from V and 2 bases from J, the gap between germline ends came to 11 bases. This CDR3 has 15 residues. CDR3 sequence reads: CASSLGPDKQETQYF. As DNA, the CDR3 is TGTGCCAGCAGCTTGGGGCCGGACAAGCAAGAGACCCAGTACTTC.

The V gene is TRBV7-2, the J gene TRBJ1-6; TRBD1 matches at 9 bases. Germline V gives CDR1 SGHTA, CDR2 FQGNSA. This CDR3 has 15 residues. V gave up 5 bases and J gave up 7 bases; unmatched junction bases: 6. CDR3 region: CASSPWTGDNSPLHF. Here the CDR3 DNA reads TGTGCCAGCAGCCCCTGGACAGGGGACAATTCACCCCTCCACTTT.

This chain connects TRBV2 to TRBJ1-3, with D tentatively TRBD1 (6 bases). Germline V gives CDR1 SNHLY, CDR2 FYNNEI. Trimming took 4 bases from V and 4 from J, leaving 11 bases between them. This CDR3 contains 14 residues. The chain's CDR3 is CASSGRTEGNTIYF. CDR3 bases: TGTGCCAGCAGTGGACGGACAGAAGGAAACACCATATATTTT. The full variable domain, rest sourced from reference TRBV2 and TRBJ1-3, is EPEVTQTPSHQVTQMGQEVILRCVPISNHLYFYWYRQILGQKVEFLVSFYNNEISEKSEIFDDQFSVERPDGSNFTLKIRSTKLEDSAMYFCASSGRTEGNTIYFGEGSWLTVV.

The chain couples TRBV7-9 to TRBJ1-1, with D possibly being TRBD1 (6 bases). V was clipped by 5 bases and J by 4 bases, with 17 bases between them. This CDR3 comprises 15 residues. Germline assignment: CDR1 SEHNR and CDR2 FQNEAQ (reference sequence). DNA of the CDR3: TGTGCCAGCAGCAAACAGGGAAGCATGAGCACTGAAGCTTTCTTT. This encodes CASSKQGSMSTEAFF.

V is TRBV29-1 and J is TRBJ1-2; D not resolved. V was pared by 4 bases and J by 4 bases, with 13 bases between. The CDR3 covers 13 residues. Germline CDR1 is SQVTM and CDR2 is ANQGSEA. Written as DNA, the CDR3 is TGCAGCGTTGGAGGTGTGGGGAGCTATGGCTACACCTTC. This codes for CSVGGVGSYGYTF. Combining the CDR3 with reference TRBV29-1 and TRBJ1-2 gives the whole variable domain SAVISQKPSRDICQRGTSLTIQCQVDSQVTMMFWYRQQPGQSLTLIATANQGSEATYESGFVIDKFPISRPNLTFSTLTVSNMSPEDSSIYLCSVGGVGSYGYTFGSGTRLTVV.

The chain employs TRBV24-1 and TRBJ2-3; D gene ambiguous. V dropped 2 bases and J dropped 2 bases, with 7 bases sitting between them. In germline, CDR1 is KGHDR, CDR2 SFDVKD. The CDR3 extends over 14 amino acids. The CDR3 nucleotides are TGTGCCACCAGTGATTATCCCCTCACAGATACGCAGTATTTT. As protein: CATSDYPLTDTQYF.

This sequence joins TRBV5-8 and TRBJ1-2, with 7 bases lining up with TRBD1. Germline CDR1 reads SGHTS; CDR2 reads YDEGEE. The CDR3 spans 14 residues. V lost 3 bases and J lost 8; bases outside the gene matches: 10. This chain's CDR3 is CASSYGQEGYGYTF. In nucleotides, the CDR3 is TGTGCCAGCAGCTACGGACAGGAGGGGTACGGCTACACCTTC.